This T cell receptor (beta chain) derives from a study of identical twins. Study-level results: Twin pairs' shared out-of-frame alpha sequences were enriched in low generation probability.

With regard to this clonotype: Its antigen is not known.

TCRdb recomputed calls from the 5' RACE reads with MiXCR, one row per CDR3 protein. This table holds 690,000 or so distinct CDR3 sequences, over 8.5% found once. The sample was also linked to a second study, of yellow fever vaccine responses in identical twins. According to that study: Twin vaccine T cell responses reportedly seemed partly convergent, partly personalized.

The sequencing input was PBMCs. This TCR was recovered from a woman between 18 and 29 years old in good health.

DNA of the CDR3: TGCAGTGCTAGATCTAAACCGGGACGCAATTCCTACGAGCAGTACTTC. Protein sequence: CSARSKPGRNSYEQYF. This chain uses TRBV20-1 with TRBJ2-7, with D perhaps matching TRBD1 or TRBD2 (5 bases each). V was trimmed by 2 bases and J by 1 base, leaving 18 bases between them. Germline CDR1 reads DFQATT; CDR2 reads SNEGSKA (reference sequence). This CDR3 has 16 residues.